This is a list of T cell receptor beta chains from one sample in a study of cytomegalovirus exposure and HLA in healthy donors. Assay: immunoSEQ multiplex PCR; the TCRdb copy retains only in-frame clones and omits some. The sample includes 170,000 or so clones, 70% to 85% seen only once; the top ten take 4.8%. What was sequenced was PBMCs. The source is a man between 18 and 35 years old in good health and CMV-seronegative. CDR3s include the opening cysteine and the closing phenylalanine or tryptophan. The order of the fields is D gene, J gene, clone size, V gene, CDR3 length, CDR3 protein, CDR3 DNA. D genes are given only for firm matches. Clone size is given for some rows only: seen once, a few or many times, or a class if the clone is expanded.

>-|TRBJ2-1|-|TRBV4-3|15
CASSQDPGIGYQQFF
TGCGCCAGCAGCCAGGACCCCGGGATTGGGTATCAGCAGTTCTTC
>-|TRBJ2-1|-|TRBV7-9|14
CASSLAGTYNEQFF
TGTGCCAGCAGCTTAGCGGGGACTTACAATGAGCAGTTCTTC
>-|TRBJ2-5|-|TRBV5-1|11
CASSQQETQYF
TGCGCCAGCAGCCAGCAAGAGACCCAGTACTTC
>-|TRBJ2-7|-|TRBV4-2|12
CASSPTGYEQYF
TGTGCCAGCAGCCCCACCGGCTACGAGCAGTACTTC
>TRBD2|TRBJ2-3|-|TRBV11-3|17
CASSFPGTSGRWDTQYF
TGTGCCAGCAGCTTTCCCGGGACTAGCGGGAGGTGGGATACGCAGTATTTT
>-|TRBJ2-1|-|TRBV7-9|14
CSSSPQRRENEQFF
TGTTCCAGCAGCCCCCAGAGGAGGGAGAATGAGCAGTTCTTC
>TRBD1|TRBJ1-5|-|TRBV7-2|15
CASSFWTGVNQPQHF
TGTGCCAGCAGCTTCTGGACAGGGGTCAATCAGCCCCAGCATTTT
>-|TRBJ2-7|once|TRBV6-6|15
CASSYSRDSGYEQYF
TGTGCCAGCAGTTACTCGCGGGACAGCGGATACGAGCAGTACTTC
>-|TRBJ2-5|-|TRBV28|13
CASTPGGRETQYF
TGTGCCAGCACCCCCGGGGGACGAGAGACCCAGTACTTC
>TRBD1|TRBJ1-5|-|TRBV6-4|16
CASSATGTGGNQPQHF
TGTGCCAGCAGTGCAACCGGGACAGGGGGAAATCAGCCCCAGCATTTT
>TRBD1|TRBJ2-5|-|TRBV10-3|15
CAISEPDRAQETQYF
TGTGCCATCAGCGAACCGGACAGGGCCCAAGAGACCCAGTACTTC
>TRBD1|TRBJ1-2|-|TRBV19|16
CASTGTGGPGSYGYTF
TGTGCCAGTACCGGGACAGGGGGCCCCGGATCGTATGGCTACACCTTC
>-|TRBJ1-1|-|TRBV7-9|12
CASSLLRGEAFF
TGTGCCAGCAGCTTGTTACGGGGGGAAGCTTTCTTT
>-|TRBJ2-7|-|TRBV7-2|15
CASSPWGGSAGEQYF
TGTGCCAGCAGCCCCTGGGGCGGATCGGCCGGCGAGCAGTACTTC
>-|TRBJ2-7|-|TRBV28|12
CASRQKPYEQYF
TGTGCCAGCAGACAGAAACCCTACGAGCAGTACTTC
>-|TRBJ2-7|-|TRBV6-5|12
CASSFLSGEQYF
TGTGCCAGCAGTTTCCTTTCGGGGGAGCAGTACTTC
>TRBD1|TRBJ1-2|-|TRBV7-9|17
CSSSSSTGGIKNYGYTF
TGTTCCAGCAGCTCTTCGACAGGGGGCATCAAGAACTATGGCTACACCTTC
>-|TRBJ1-6|-|TRBV5-1|13
CASMLQSNSPLHF
TGCGCCAGCATGTTACAGAGTAATTCACCCCTCCACTTT
>-|TRBJ2-7|once|TRBV5-1|14
CASSLDLGTYEQYF
TGCGCCAGCAGCTTGGATCTAGGTACCTACGAGCAGTACTTC
>TRBD1|TRBJ1-3|-|TRBV7-6|15
CASSSGTGVGNTIYF
TGTGCCAGCAGCTCCGGGACAGGGGTCGGAAACACCATATATTTT
>TRBD2|TRBJ2-7|-|TRBV18|19
CASSPLRGPSQREGHEQYF
TGTGCCAGCTCACCTCTCCGGGGGCCCTCTCAGCGGGAGGGCCACGAGCAGTACTTC
>TRBD1|TRBJ2-3|-|TRBV4-3|16
CASSHTPGTGGDTQYF
TGCGCCAGCAGCCACACTCCCGGGACAGGGGGAGATACGCAGTATTTT
>TRBD1|TRBJ2-5|-|TRBV5-6|17
CASSAGQGLVFLETQYF
TGTGCCAGCAGCGCCGGACAGGGGCTAGTTTTTTTAGAGACCCAGTACTTC
>-|TRBJ1-1|-|TRBV29-1|11
CSSGGGAEAFF
TGCAGCAGTGGCGGGGGCGCTGAAGCTTTCTTT
>-|TRBJ1-4|-|TRBV7-8|15
CASSPGSRSRRKLFF
TGTGCCAGCAGCCCAGGGTCGAGGAGCCGTAGAAAACTGTTTTTT
>TRBD2|TRBJ2-1|-|TRBV7-9|15
CASSLTSGIGGEQFF
TGTGCCAGCAGCCTAACTAGCGGGATTGGTGGTGAGCAGTTCTTC
>-|TRBJ2-6|-|TRBV6-6|11
CASSPGVVLTF
TGTGCCAGCAGCCCGGGAGTCGTCCTGACTTTC
>-|TRBJ2-7|-|TRBV5-1|15
CASSPGNGWTDEQYF
TGCGCCAGCAGCCCAGGAAACGGTTGGACAGACGAGCAGTACTTC
>-|TRBJ2-7|once|TRBV2|12
CASTARGYEQYF
TGTGCCAGCACCGCCAGGGGCTACGAGCAGTACTTC
>TRBD2|TRBJ2-2|few|TRBV28|16
CASSLVSGSLGGELFF
TGTGCCAGCAGTTTGGTTAGCGGGAGCTTGGGCGGGGAGCTGTTTTTT
>-|TRBJ2-7|-|TRBV2|16
CASSELGGTDDYEQYF
TGTGCCAGCAGTGAATTGGGCGGGACAGATGATTACGAGCAGTACTTC
>-|TRBJ2-2|few|TRBV7-9|13
CASSLESGGELFF
TGTGCCAGCAGCTTAGAGTCCGGCGGGGAGCTGTTTTTT
>-|TRBJ1-2|-|TRBV2|15
CASSAFQGRVDGYTF
TGTGCCAGCAGCGCGTTTCAGGGGAGGGTGGATGGCTACACCTTC
>-|TRBJ2-2|few|TRBV2|17
CASKWGTLIDRSGELFF
TGTGCCAGCAAGTGGGGGACTCTAATTGATCGGAGCGGGGAGCTGTTTTTT
>TRBD2|TRBJ2-3|-|TRBV7-9|17
CASSTPGTSGTTDTQYF
TGTGCCAGCAGCACGCCCGGGACTAGCGGGACAACAGATACGCAGTATTTT
>-|TRBJ2-5|-|TRBV5-1|13
CASSSTPTETQYF
TGCGCCAGCAGCTCGACACCAACAGAGACCCAGTACTTC
>-|TRBJ2-5|once|TRBV6-6|12
CASRPPEGTQYF
TGTGCCAGCAGACCACCCGAGGGGACCCAGTACTTC
>TRBD1|TRBJ2-2|-|TRBV6-4|14
CASSETGFAGELFF
TGTGCCAGCAGTGAGACAGGGTTTGCCGGGGAGCTGTTTTTT
>-|TRBJ1-4|-|TRBV5-1|15
CASSLRRGIGEKLFF
TGCGCCAGCAGCTTGCGGCGGGGGATTGGCGAAAAACTGTTTTTT
>-|TRBJ1-2|once|TRBV19|13
CASSVSVNYGYTF
TGTGCCAGTAGTGTTTCTGTTAACTATGGCTACACCTTC
>-|TRBJ2-5|-|TRBV18|15
CASSLFRGAQETQYF
TGTGCCAGCTCACTTTTCAGGGGGGCCCAAGAGACCCAGTACTTC
>TRBD1|TRBJ2-2|-|TRBV25-1|13
CASSRDRHGELFF
TGTGCCAGCAGCCGGGACAGGCACGGGGAGCTGTTTTTT
>-|TRBJ2-1|-|TRBV27|18
CASSPLLRSQHSYNEQFF
TGTGCCAGCAGTCCGCTATTGAGGTCCCAACACTCCTACAATGAGCAGTTCTTC
>-|TRBJ2-7|once|TRBV5-8|16
CASSLGLGLMTYEQYF
TGTGCCAGCAGCTTGGGGTTGGGACTCATGACTTACGAGCAGTACTTC
>TRBD2|TRBJ2-1|-|TRBV28|14
CASSVAGGYNEQFF
TGTGCCAGCAGCGTAGCGGGAGGATACAATGAGCAGTTCTTC
>TRBD1|TRBJ1-2|-|TRBV13|16
CASSSKTTGQNYGYTF
TGTGCCAGCAGCTCCAAGACGACAGGGCAAAACTATGGCTACACCTTC
>TRBD2|TRBJ2-2|-|TRBV4-2|19
CASSQAPLAAGGNTGELFF
TGTGCCAGCAGCCAGGCACCACTTGCGGCGGGGGGGAACACCGGGGAGCTGTTTTTT
>TRBD1|TRBJ1-2|-|TRBV6-4|14
CASTPDRGDYGYTF
TGTGCCAGCACGCCGGACAGGGGCGACTATGGCTACACCTTC
>TRBD1|TRBJ1-4|-|TRBV18|15
CASSKQGATNEKLFF
TGTGCCAGCTCGAAACAGGGGGCGACTAATGAAAAACTGTTTTTT
>-|TRBJ1-1|once|TRBV6-5|15
CASSLDDRMNTEAFF
TGTGCCAGCAGTTTAGATGACAGGATGAACACTGAAGCTTTCTTT
>-|TRBJ1-3|once|TRBV7-9|13
CASSYSSGNTIYF
TGTGCCAGCAGCTACAGCTCTGGAAACACCATATATTTT
>-|TRBJ2-2|-|TRBV13|16
CASLWAPPANTGELFF
TGTGCCAGCCTCTGGGCCCCCCCTGCGAACACCGGGGAGCTGTTTTTT
>-|TRBJ1-1|-|TRBV2|13
CASSVAGPYEAFF
TGTGCCAGCAGTGTGGCAGGTCCCTATGAAGCTTTCTTT